This T cell receptor (beta chain) originates from a study of blood T cell repertoires in COVID-19. The table lists this clone with a few counts. The V and J ends lost 6 bases and 6 bases, in that order; junction bases with no gene match: 2. This CDR3 region has 12 residues. CDR1 and CDR2 (germline): ENHRY, SYGVKD. TCRdb's copy holds only in-frame clones and misses some; the assay was immunoSEQ multiplex PCR. This table has approximately 220,000 clones, just over 85% appearing once. What was sequenced was PBMCs or T cells enriched from blood (not recorded which). This TCR came from a woman aged 40 to 55 with acute COVID-19. The chain carries TRBV10-3 and TRBJ2-7; 10 bases line up with TRBD2. Here the CDR3 reads CAIRAGGGEQYF. The CDR3 nucleotides read TGTGCCATCAGAGCGGGAGGGGGCGAGCAGTACTTC.